The 10 T cell receptor beta chains below come from one sample, sequenced in a study of blood T cell repertoires in COVID-19. The data were produced by immunoSEQ multiplex PCR, yet TCRdb's version contains in-frame clones alone and is incomplete. Of 120,000 or so clones in the sample, under 95% were seen once. The sequencing input was peripheral blood. The source of these receptors is a man in his fifties or sixties with active COVID-19.

This sequence joins TRBV3-1 (or the pseudogene TRBV3-2) and TRBJ1-5; D unclear. Trimming took 1 base from V and 4 from J, leaving 8 bases between them. From germline, CDR1 is LGHDT and CDR2 YNNKEL (reference sequence). The CDR3 is made up of 14 amino acids. Written as DNA, the CDR3 is TGTGCCAGCAGCCAAGGACAACCGAATCAGCCCCAGCATTTT. Translated, it gives CASSQGQPNQPQHF.

There are a few counts of this clone. CDR3 in DNA: TGTGCCAGCAGTAGGACAGGGAGCACTGGAAACACCATATATTTT. Its protein product is CASSRTGSTGNTIYF. The V and J genes are TRBV6-5 and TRBJ1-3, with 8 bases lining up with TRBD1. Germline CDR1 is MNHEY and CDR2 is SVGAGI. This CDR3 spans 15 amino acids. The V segment lost 5 bases and the J segment 2 bases; nucleotides outside the gene matches: 5.

V is TRBV19 and J is TRBJ2-2; D is ambiguous. The CDR3 is 14 residues long. Germline-derived CDR1 and CDR2 are LNHDA and SQIVND (reference sequence). The V and J ends lost 5 bases and 4 bases respectively, with 11 bases between them. The CDR3 is CASSPKRLTGELFF. For the CDR3, the DNA is TGTGCCAGTAGTCCCAAGCGACTCACCGGGGAGCTGTTTTTT.

The chain carries TRBV24-1 and TRBJ2-3; D possibly corresponds to TRBD2 (6 bases). The length of the CDR3 is 14 residues. V dropped 0 bases and J dropped 6 bases, with 9 bases sitting between them. CDR1 and CDR2 (germline): KGHDR, SFDVKD. Here the CDR3 DNA reads TGTGCCACCAGTGATTTGAGGGGACTGGATACGCAGTATTTT. This gives the protein CATSDLRGLDTQYF.

The chain links TRBV6-1 to TRBJ2-7; the match to TRBD1 covers 12 bases. V shed 3 bases and J 6 bases; nucleotides not matched to a gene: 3. Germline CDR1 reads MNHNS; CDR2 reads SASEGT. The CDR3 is 14 residues long. The CDR3 sequence: CASSDGTGGFEQYF. The CDR3 nucleotides read TGTGCCAGCAGTGACGGGACAGGGGGCTTCGAGCAGTACTTC.

This chain uses TRBV29-1 with TRBJ2-3; 11 bases map to TRBD1. Trimming removed 6 bases from V and 3 bases from J; junction bases left unmatched: 8. The CDR3 is 15 amino acids. From germline, CDR1 is SQVTM and CDR2 ANQGSEA. This CDR3 reads CSVLKRDRGTDTQYF. In DNA form, the CDR3 reads TGCAGCGTGTTAAAGCGGGACAGGGGGACAGATACGCAGTATTTT.

This chain links TRBV7-2 with TRBJ2-7, with D possibly being TRBD1 (6 bases). Germline V CDR1 and CDR2: SGHTA, FQGNSA. Trimming pared 2 bases from V and 5 bases from J, leaving 10 bases between. The CDR3 has 13 residues. The CDR3 sequence: CASSLTGIHEQYV. The DNA of the CDR3 is TGTGCCAGCAGCTTAACAGGGATCCACGAGCAGTACGTC.

The chain's CDR3 is CAGHRRLNEQYV. The CDR3 region has the DNA TGCGCCGGCCACCGGAGGCTAAACGAGCAGTACGTC. The chain has TRBV5-1 and TRBJ2-7; TRBD2 might be the D (5 bases). The V end was cut by 10 bases, the J end by 5 bases, with 16 bases between. This CDR3 spans 12 amino acids. Germline values: CDR1 SGHRS, CDR2 YFSETQ.

J is TRBJ2-5 and V is TRBV10-3, with D unclear. This CDR3 has 14 residues. Trimming cost V 3 bases and J 5 bases, with 13 bases left between them. Germline-derived CDR1 and CDR2 are ENHRY and SYGVKD. DNA for the CDR3: TGTGCCATCAGTGACGCGGCTAGACCGGAGACCCAGTACTTC. This translates into CAISDAARPETQYF.

The chain combines TRBV9 with TRBJ2-1, with TRBD2 matching 11 bases. Germline CDR1 reads SGDLS; CDR2 reads YYNGEE. The CDR3 has 20 amino acids. The ends lost 0 bases at V and 0 bases at J; junction bases unmatched: 11. The CDR3 sequence is CASSVAEASGGRSSYNEQFF. CDR3 bases: TGTGCCAGCAGCGTAGCTGAGGCTAGCGGGGGGCGCAGCTCCTACAATGAGCAGTTCTTC. The full variable domain, with the rest looked up from reference TRBV9 and TRBJ2-1, is DSGVTQTPKHLITATGQRVTLRCSPRSGDLSVYWYQQSLDQGLQFLIQYYNGEERAKGNILERFSAQQFPDLHSELNLSSLELGDSALYFCASSVAEASGGRSSYNEQFFGPGTRLTVL.